One TCR beta chain is described in this entry. Its antigen is not identified. Germline-derived CDR1 and CDR2 are MNHNS and SASEGT. V was trimmed by 3 bases and J by 4 bases, leaving 22 bases between them. The CDR3 extends over 17 amino acids. This entry comes from a study of cytomegalovirus exposure and HLA in healthy donors. Donors were ostensibly healthy at sampling, although undocumented immune exposures were probable. Notes on the study in general: An analysis was carried out later, and it reportedly showed fewer N-insertions in an Asian-associated ancestry cluster than the approximately 680-donor mean. Segments of the TCR beta V type were, in most cases, productive about 90% or about 30% of the time in an earlier analysis. CMV serostatus stood as the only immune exposure information on hand.

60 Vbeta and 13 Jbeta primers were used in PCR. Some clones are missing from TCRdb's copy, which holds only in-frame ones; the method was immunoSEQ multiplex PCR. The sample shows some 70,000 clones, under 80% of them seen only once. The chain employs TRBV6-1 and TRBJ2-7, with D possibly being TRBD1 (6 bases). The TCR originated in a male donor in good health and CMV-seropositive. The sequenced sample was PBMCs. CDR3 loop: CASSDYEGGQRKYEQYF. The CDR3 region has the DNA TGTGCCAGCAGTGATTATGAAGGGGGACAAAGAAAATACGAGCAGTACTTC.